A selection of T cell receptor beta chains follows, all from one sample in a study of T-cell reconstitution after alpha-beta-depleted transplantation in children. TCRdb re-called the PCR reads with MiXCR, one entry per CDR3 protein. This sample carries under 850,000 distinct CDR3 sequences, around 12% of them seen once, and the ten largest clones take 0.79%. The source material was PBMCs, sampled before TCRalphabeta/CD19-depleted stem cell transplant. These receptors were collected from a girl aged 2 to 10 with congenital amegakaryocytic thrombocytopenia, due to receive a stem cell transplant. CDR3s leave out the opening cysteine and the closing phenylalanine or tryptophan. Rows may omit the clone size; those that give it use once, few, many or a size class.

clone_size v_call cdr3_aa
few TRBV15 ATSRAASGTPEQF
. TRBV12-3/TRBV12-4 ASAPGQGNEQF
many TRBV5-6 ASSLSYITYEQY
. TRBV5-1 ASSADFLKF
many TRBV12-3/TRBV12-4 ASSRNSGSGANVLT
few TRBV12-3/TRBV12-4 ASSKTDEQF
. TRBV10-3 ASRYSTGNDGAKNIQY
many TRBV20-1 SAREMNGAEQY
many TRBV20-1 SANVGAGSYNEQF
many TRBV12-3/TRBV12-4 ASSPDGVGTGELF
. TRBV29-1 SVEQTSGVYEQY
. TRBV6-1 ASSPTSGRKYEQY
many TRBV11-3 ASSLGLQEGETQY
. TRBV20-1 SARDIAGGVNEQF
. TRBV20-1 SASEDSNQPQH
many TRBV7-9 ASSQLGLGMDEAF
. TRBV7-2 ASTRREDSADTQY
. TRBV27 ASSLSWDPINEQF
few TRBV7-9 ASSLVVGNNEQF
. TRBV10-2 ASQQALGGYNEQF
many TRBV27 ASRKQGASRSGELF
many TRBV10-3 AISRLAGENHEQF
many TRBV3-1 ASSHVLAGNEQF
many TRBV29-1 SVLGQGGISGNTIY
many TRBV27 ASSVQGAGEKLF
many TRBV20-1 SARSGFEAF
many TRBV7-9 ASTQSGQETQY